This T cell receptor (beta chain) was retrieved from a study of patients and donors after allogeneic stem cell transplantation. TCRdb re-called the RT-PCR reads through MiXCR, storing one row per CDR3 protein. This repertoire shows about a million distinct CDR3 sequences, roughly 18% found once; its top ten account for around 6%. The V and J ends lost 6 bases and 9 bases respectively, with 14 bases between them. Germline lookup yields CDR1 MNHEY and CDR2 SVGAGI. The CDR3 spans 12 residues. Specimen: blood, either unsorted or a sorted T cell fraction (not recorded which). This clonotype was obtained from a human donor who was either an allogeneic HSCT recipient or a stem cell or donor lymphocyte infusion donor (not recorded which). It is not recorded whose cells these are; they may come from a transplant donor. The V gene is TRBV6-5, the J gene TRBJ2-5; tentatively, D is TRBD1 (5 bases). CDR3 sequence reads: CASSRPQGAQYF. CDR3 DNA sequence: TGTGCCAGCAGCCGACCCCAAGGGGCCCAGTACTTC.